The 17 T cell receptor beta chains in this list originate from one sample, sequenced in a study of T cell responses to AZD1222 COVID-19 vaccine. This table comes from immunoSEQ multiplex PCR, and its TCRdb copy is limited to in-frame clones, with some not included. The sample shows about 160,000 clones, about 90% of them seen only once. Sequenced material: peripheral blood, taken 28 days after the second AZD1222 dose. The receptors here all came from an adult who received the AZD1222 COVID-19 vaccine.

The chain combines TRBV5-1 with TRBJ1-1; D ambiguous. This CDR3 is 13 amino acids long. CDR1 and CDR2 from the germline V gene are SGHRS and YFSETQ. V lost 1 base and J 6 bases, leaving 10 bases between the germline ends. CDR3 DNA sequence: TGCGCCAGCAGCTTGAGTGGAAGCCCTGAAGCTTTCTTT. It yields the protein CASSLSGSPEAFF. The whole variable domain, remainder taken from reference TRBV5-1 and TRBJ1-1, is KAGVTQTPRYLIKTRGQQVTLSCSPISGHRSVSWYQQTPGQGLQFLFEYFSETQRNKGNFPGRFSGRQFSNSRSEMNVSTLELGDSALYLCASSLSGSPEAFFGQGTRLTVV.

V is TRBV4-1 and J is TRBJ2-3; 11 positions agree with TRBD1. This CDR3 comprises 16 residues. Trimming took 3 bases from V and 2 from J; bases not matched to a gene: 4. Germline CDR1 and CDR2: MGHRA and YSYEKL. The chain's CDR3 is CASSQYGQGATDTQYF. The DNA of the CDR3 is TGCGCCAGCAGCCAGTATGGACAGGGGGCCACAGATACGCAGTATTTT.

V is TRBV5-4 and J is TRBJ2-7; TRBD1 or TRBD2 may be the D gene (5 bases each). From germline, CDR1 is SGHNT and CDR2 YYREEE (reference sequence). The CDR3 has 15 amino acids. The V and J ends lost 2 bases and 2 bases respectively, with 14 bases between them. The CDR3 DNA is TGTGCCAGCAGCTTACCGGGACGACTCACCTACGAGCAGTACTTC. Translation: CASSLPGRLTYEQYF.

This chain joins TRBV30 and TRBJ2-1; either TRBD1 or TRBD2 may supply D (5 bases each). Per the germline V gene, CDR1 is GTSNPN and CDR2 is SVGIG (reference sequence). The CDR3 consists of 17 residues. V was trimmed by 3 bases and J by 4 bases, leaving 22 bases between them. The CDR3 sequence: CAWSPGKERGWYNEQFF. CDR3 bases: TGTGCCTGGAGCCCAGGGAAGGAGAGGGGATGGTACAATGAGCAGTTCTTC.

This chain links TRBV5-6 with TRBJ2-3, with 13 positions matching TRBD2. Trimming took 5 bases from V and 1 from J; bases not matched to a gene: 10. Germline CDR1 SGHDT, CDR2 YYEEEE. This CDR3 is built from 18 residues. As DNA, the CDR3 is TGTGCCAGCAGACAAACTAGCGGGGGGGCAGCTCGCACAGATACGCAGTATTTT. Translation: CASRQTSGGAARTDTQYF. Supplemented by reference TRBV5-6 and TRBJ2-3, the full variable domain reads DAGVTQSPTHLIKTRGQQVTLRCSPKSGHDTVSWYQQALGQGPQFIFQYYEEEERQRGNFPDRFSGHQFPNYSSELNVNALLLGDSALYLCASRQTSGGAARTDTQYFGPGTRLTVL.

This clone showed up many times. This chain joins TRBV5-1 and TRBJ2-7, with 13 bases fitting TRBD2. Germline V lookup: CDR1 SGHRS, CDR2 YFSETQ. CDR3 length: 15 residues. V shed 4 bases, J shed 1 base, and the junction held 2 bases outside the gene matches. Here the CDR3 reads CASSRGLAGSYEQYF. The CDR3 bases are TGCGCCAGCAGCCGGGGACTAGCGGGGTCCTACGAGCAGTACTTC.

The CDR3 DNA follows: TGTGCCAGCAGTAGATTAGCGGGGGTTACCCGCACAGATACGCAGTATTTT. This sequence encodes CASSRLAGVTRTDTQYF. The chain joins TRBV6-2 or TRBV6-3 to TRBJ2-3; TRBD2 agrees at 9 bases. Germline loops: CDR1 MNHEY, CDR2 SVGEGT. V lost 5 bases to trimming and J lost 1 base; unmatched junction nucleotides: 10. The CDR3 extends over 17 amino acids.

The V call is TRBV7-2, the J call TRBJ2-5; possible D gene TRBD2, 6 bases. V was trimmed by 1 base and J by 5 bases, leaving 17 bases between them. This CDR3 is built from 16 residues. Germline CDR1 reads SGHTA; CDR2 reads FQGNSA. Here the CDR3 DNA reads TGTGCCAGCAGCTTAGAACCGGGACCCGGAGGGGAGACCCAGTACTTC. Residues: CASSLEPGPGGETQYF.

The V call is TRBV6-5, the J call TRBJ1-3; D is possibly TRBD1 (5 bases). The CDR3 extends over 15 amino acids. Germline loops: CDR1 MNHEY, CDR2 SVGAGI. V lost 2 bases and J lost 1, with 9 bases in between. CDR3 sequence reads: CASSYRGVSGNTIYF. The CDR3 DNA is TGTGCCAGCAGTTACCGGGGGGTATCTGGAAACACCATATATTTT.

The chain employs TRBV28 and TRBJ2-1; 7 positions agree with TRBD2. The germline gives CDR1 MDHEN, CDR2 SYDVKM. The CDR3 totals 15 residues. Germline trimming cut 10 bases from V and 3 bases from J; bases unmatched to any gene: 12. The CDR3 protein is CATRRGLSHYNEQFF. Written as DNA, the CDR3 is TGTGCCACCCGAAGGGGACTATCTCACTACAATGAGCAGTTCTTC.

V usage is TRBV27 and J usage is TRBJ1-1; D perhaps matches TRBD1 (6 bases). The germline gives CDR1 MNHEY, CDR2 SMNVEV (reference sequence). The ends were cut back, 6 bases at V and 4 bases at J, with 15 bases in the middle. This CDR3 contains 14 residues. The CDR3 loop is CASRSRGLGTEAFF. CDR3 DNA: TGTGCCAGCAGAAGCAGGGGTTTGGGCACTGAAGCTTTCTTT.

The CDR3 DNA is TGTGCCAGTAGTATAACCCGAAACACCATATATTTT. Translation: CASSITRNTIYF. The rearrangement links TRBV19 to TRBJ1-3; no clear D gene. The CDR3 runs to 12 residues. Per the germline V gene, CDR1 is LNHDA and CDR2 is SQIVND (reference sequence). Trimming removed 2 bases from V and 5 bases from J, with 4 bases in between.

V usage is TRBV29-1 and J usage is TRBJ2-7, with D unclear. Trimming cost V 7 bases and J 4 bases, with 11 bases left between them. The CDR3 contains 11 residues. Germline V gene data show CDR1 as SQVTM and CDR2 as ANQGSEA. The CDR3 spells CSADLGYEQYF. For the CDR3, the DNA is TGCAGCGCAGACCTCGGGTACGAGCAGTACTTC.

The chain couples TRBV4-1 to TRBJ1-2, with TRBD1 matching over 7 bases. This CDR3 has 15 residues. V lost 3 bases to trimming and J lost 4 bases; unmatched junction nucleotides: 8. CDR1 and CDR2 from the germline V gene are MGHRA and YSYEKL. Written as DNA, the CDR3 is TGCGCCAGCAGCCAGGGGGGGACAGAGATCTATGGCTACACCTTC. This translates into CASSQGGTEIYGYTF.

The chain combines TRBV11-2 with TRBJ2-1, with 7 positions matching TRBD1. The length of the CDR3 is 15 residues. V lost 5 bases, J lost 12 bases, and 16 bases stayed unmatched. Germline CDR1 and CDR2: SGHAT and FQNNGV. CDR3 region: CASSPVLGGFVRQFF. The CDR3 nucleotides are TGTGCCAGCAGCCCTGTCTTAGGGGGCTTCGTACGGCAGTTCTTC.

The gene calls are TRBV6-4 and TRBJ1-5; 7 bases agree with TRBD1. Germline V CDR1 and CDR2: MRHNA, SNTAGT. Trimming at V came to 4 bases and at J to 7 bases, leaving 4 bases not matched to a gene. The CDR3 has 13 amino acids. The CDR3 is CASSVIQGQPQHF. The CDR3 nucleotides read TGTGCCAGCAGTGTAATACAGGGGCAGCCCCAGCATTTT.

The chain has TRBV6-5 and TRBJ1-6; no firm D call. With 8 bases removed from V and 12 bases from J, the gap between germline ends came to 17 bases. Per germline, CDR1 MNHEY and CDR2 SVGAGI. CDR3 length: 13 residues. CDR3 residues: CASSRDPVEPLHF. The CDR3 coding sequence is TGTGCCAGCTCGCGGGATCCCGTGGAACCCCTCCACTTT.